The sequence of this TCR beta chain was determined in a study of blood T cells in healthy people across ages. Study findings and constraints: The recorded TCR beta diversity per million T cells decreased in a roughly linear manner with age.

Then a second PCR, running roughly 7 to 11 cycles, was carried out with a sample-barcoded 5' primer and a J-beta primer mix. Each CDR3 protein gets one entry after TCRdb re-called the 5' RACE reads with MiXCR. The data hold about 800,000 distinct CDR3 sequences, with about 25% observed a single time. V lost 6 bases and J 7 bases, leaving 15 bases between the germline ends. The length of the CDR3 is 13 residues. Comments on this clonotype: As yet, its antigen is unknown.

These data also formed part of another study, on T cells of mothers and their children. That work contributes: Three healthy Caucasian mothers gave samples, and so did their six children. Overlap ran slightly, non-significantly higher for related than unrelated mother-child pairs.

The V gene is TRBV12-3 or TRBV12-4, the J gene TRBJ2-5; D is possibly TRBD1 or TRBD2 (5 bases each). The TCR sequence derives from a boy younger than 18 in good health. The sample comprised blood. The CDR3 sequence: CASRWESTGTQYF. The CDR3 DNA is TGTGCCAGCAGGTGGGAGTCCACAGGGACCCAGTACTTC.